Below are 19 T cell receptor beta chains sequenced from a single sample in a study of T cells in Graves' hyperthyroidism and ophthalmopathy. It was RNA transcripts that yielded the amplified TCR beta CDR3 regions. A set of HTBI primers served as the primers for a first-round RT-PCR of the TCR CDR3. TCRdb itself ran the multiplex PCR reads through MiXCR, one entry per CDR3 protein. The sample consists of roughly 200,000 distinct CDR3 sequences, about a sixth of them appearing once. The sample consisted of blood. These receptors originate from a woman aged 45-65 years with Graves' hyperthyroidism.

The sample holds many counts of this clonotype. V gene TRBV20-1 combines with J gene TRBJ2-1; D is unresolved. Deletions cut 0 bases from V and 2 bases from J, with 11 bases between. The CDR3 consists of 15 residues. Germline lookup yields CDR1 DFQATT and CDR2 SNEGSKA (reference sequence). The CDR3 region has the DNA TGCAGTGCTAGAGATGAGGCCTTACCCTACAATGAGCAGTTCTTC. It is translated as CSARDEALPYNEQFF.

There are a few counts of this clonotype. This may be a read error, as it is one base from a much larger clone. This sequence joins TRBV11-2 and TRBJ2-2; D is uncertain. The CDR3 runs 12 residues. Germline loops: CDR1 SGHAT, CDR2 FQNNGV. Trimming removed 1 base from V and 6 bases from J, with 3 bases in between. This CDR3 is CASSLGSGELFF. CDR3 DNA: TGTGCCAGCAGCTTAGGGTCCGGGGAGCTGTTTTTT.

This clonotype was counted a few times. The chain links TRBV20-1 to TRBJ2-2; 9 bases line up with TRBD2. Germline V gene lookup returns CDR1 DFQATT and CDR2 SNEGSKA (reference sequence). After removal of 3 bases from V and 6 bases from J, the junction contained 14 bases not matched to a gene. The CDR3 is made up of 17 amino acids. The CDR3 sequence is CSARGDLPGLAAGELFF. CDR3 DNA: TGCAGTGCTAGGGGCGATTTACCGGGACTAGCCGCCGGGGAGCTGTTTTTT.

The chain combines TRBV20-1 with TRBJ2-1; 10 positions match TRBD2. Germline assignment: CDR1 DFQATT and CDR2 SNEGSKA (reference sequence). Trimming took 3 bases from V and 4 from J; bases not matched to a gene: 12. CDR3 length: 17 residues. The CDR3 DNA sequence: TGCAGTGCTAGCAGTTTACCAGCGGGAGGGTTATACAATGAGCAGTTCTTC. Protein: CSASSLPAGGLYNEQFF.

The rearrangement uses TRBV4-2 and TRBJ2-1, with 11 bases lining up with TRBD2. Germline CDR1 is LGHNA and CDR2 is YNFKEQ. Trimming at V came to 4 bases and at J to 12 bases, leaving 14 bases not matched to a gene. The CDR3 length is 16 residues. CDR3: CASSPEPGLAAQGQFF. In DNA, the CDR3 is TGTGCCAGCAGCCCCGAGCCGGGACTAGCGGCCCAGGGGCAGTTCTTC.

This clonotype occurred many times. This chain links TRBV28 with TRBJ2-6; D possibly corresponds to TRBD1 (5 bases). The V gene's germline CDR1 is MDHEN and CDR2 SYDVKM. V lost 3 bases to trimming and J lost 2 bases, with 14 bases between them. This CDR3 spans 17 amino acids. The CDR3 sequence: CASSFQGRGAGANVLTF. Here the CDR3 DNA reads TGTGCCAGCAGTTTTCAGGGAAGAGGAGCTGGGGCCAACGTCCTGACTTTC.

This clonotype was recorded only once. The chain carries TRBV28 and TRBJ1-5; D unclear. This CDR3 is 14 amino acids long. The germline CDR1 and CDR2 sequences are MDHEN and SYDVKM. Between the trimmed V and J ends, which lost 3 bases and 0 bases, there was a span of 6 bases. CDR3 sequence: CASSFHGSNQPQHF. The DNA for the CDR3 is TGTGCCAGCAGTTTCCACGGTAGCAATCAGCCCCAGCATTTT.

This clonotype was detected a few times. The chain combines TRBV7-3 with TRBJ2-5; TRBD1 is a possible D gene (7 bases). Germline V gene lookup returns CDR1 SGHTA and CDR2 FQGTGA. The CDR3 runs 13 residues. Between the trimmed V and J ends, which lost 11 bases and 2 bases, there was a span of 15 bases. Here the CDR3 reads CAWRRDSQETQYF. Written as DNA, the CDR3 is TGTGCCTGGAGGAGGGACAGTCAAGAGACCCAGTACTTC.

This clonotype was observed many times. The CDR3 protein is CASRTGQETQYF. The DNA of the CDR3 is TGTGCCAGCAGGACGGGACAAGAGACCCAGTACTTC. This chain joins TRBV6-1 and TRBJ2-5; the D gene is possibly TRBD2 (5 bases). V was pared by 6 bases and J by 2 bases, with 7 bases between. The germline V gene has CDR1 MNHNS and CDR2 SASEGT. CDR3 length: 12 amino acids.

This clonotype was seen repeatedly, ten times or more. The J gene is TRBJ2-7, the V gene TRBV5-1; weak D call: TRBD1 (5 bases). The V end lost 4 bases, the J end lost 9 bases, and 14 bases lay between the germline ends. The germline CDR1 and CDR2 sequences are SGHRS and YFSETQ. This CDR3 has 12 amino acids. CDR3 in amino acids: CASSRRWGGQYF. The CDR3 nucleotides are TGCGCCAGCAGCCGTCGGTGGGGCGGGCAGTACTTC.

This chain links TRBV7-4 with TRBJ2-7; no definite D call. The V end lost 7 bases, the J end lost 0 bases, and 13 bases lay between the germline ends. Germline values: CDR1 SGHVT, CDR2 SQSDAQ. CDR3 length equals 14 residues. CDR3 DNA sequence: TGTGCCAGCATCCCCCGAGACCCCTCCTACGAGCAGTACTTC. It translates to CASIPRDPSYEQYF.

In this sample, this clonotype turned up many times. The rearrangement joins TRBV7-8 to TRBJ2-1; TRBD2 is a possible D gene (6 bases). This CDR3 region has 16 residues. CDR1 and CDR2 from the germline V gene are SGHVS and FQNEAQ. V lost 5 bases, J lost 2 bases, and 16 bases lay in between. The CDR3 is CASSPRVGGPYNEQFF. Here the CDR3 DNA reads TGTGCCAGCAGCCCTAGAGTGGGAGGCCCCTACAATGAGCAGTTCTTC.

This clonotype appeared many times. The V gene is TRBV2, the J gene TRBJ1-4; 7 positions match TRBD1. Germline V gene lookup returns CDR1 SNHLY and CDR2 FYNNEI. This CDR3 spans 15 amino acids. The junction had 7 bases not matched to a gene; V was cut back by 2 bases and J by 7 bases. CDR3 amino acids: CASSEWRGRSEKLFF. CDR3 sequence (DNA): TGTGCCAGCAGTGAATGGAGGGGGCGGAGTGAAAAACTGTTTTTT.

This clonotype was recorded many times. This chain joins TRBV7-2 and TRBJ2-7, with D possibly being TRBD1 (6 bases). Trimming left V 4 bases short and J 0 bases short, with 16 bases between. Germline V gene data show CDR1 as SGHTA and CDR2 as FQGNSA. The CDR3 extends over 16 amino acids. CDR3: CASSSRGTYSSYEQYF. CDR3 DNA sequence: TGTGCCAGCAGCTCCCGTGGGACATATAGCTCCTACGAGCAGTACTTC.

This clonotype was observed at least ten times. The chain joins TRBV10-3 to TRBJ1-1; D is undetermined. The ends were cut back, 0 bases at V and 11 bases at J, with 16 bases in the middle. Germline CDR1 ENHRY, CDR2 SYGVKD. The CDR3 has 14 residues. In DNA form, the CDR3 reads TGTGCCATCAGTGAGTCGATTAATGGAGGCACCGCTTTCTTT. Residues: CAISESINGGTAFF.

The chain combines TRBV19 with TRBJ1-1, with a possible D match to TRBD1 (6 bases). Looked up from germline, CDR1 is LNHDA and CDR2 is SQIVND (reference sequence). V was clipped by 7 bases and J by 1 base, with 19 bases between them. This CDR3 region has 16 residues. The CDR3 loop reads CASIRRQALANTEAFF. In DNA form, the CDR3 reads TGTGCCAGTATCCGACGACAGGCTTTAGCGAACACTGAAGCTTTCTTT.

The chain joins TRBV20-1 to TRBJ1-6; no firm D call. Germline assignment: CDR1 DFQATT and CDR2 SNEGSKA (reference sequence). Trimming cost V 0 bases and J 6 bases, with 15 bases left between them. This CDR3 contains 16 residues. The CDR3 nucleotides read TGCAGTGCTAGAGACGGAAGCATCGACCCTAATTCACCCCTCCACTTT. Encoded protein: CSARDGSIDPNSPLHF.

This clonotype has a handful of counts. This sequence joins TRBV30 and TRBJ1-1, with 10 nucleotides matching TRBD1. The germline gives CDR1 GTSNPN, CDR2 SVGIG (reference sequence). The ends lost 4 bases at V and 5 bases at J; junction bases unmatched: 7. The CDR3 length is 14 residues. This chain's CDR3 is CAWKSGTGVTEAFF. For the CDR3, the DNA is TGTGCCTGGAAATCCGGGACAGGGGTTACTGAAGCTTTCTTT.

This clonotype was counted at least ten times. This chain joins TRBV5-1 and TRBJ2-1, with D perhaps matching TRBD1 (5 bases). Germline-derived CDR1 and CDR2 are SGHRS and YFSETQ. The V end was cut by 0 bases, the J end by 7 bases, with 11 bases between. CDR3 size: 14 residues. CDR3 region: CASSLVQGMNEQFF. The CDR3 nucleotides read TGCGCCAGCAGCTTGGTCCAGGGTATGAATGAGCAGTTCTTC.